This T cell receptor beta chain was obtained from a study of OX40 agonist ivuxolimab in advanced cancers. Study-level background: Having had anti-PD-1, anti-PD-L1 or anti-CTLA-4 therapy before was allowed, and over 35% had some. Study observations and caveats: Expanded peripheral T cell antigen specificity was not determined.

This CDR3 is built from 10 residues. V dropped 4 bases and J dropped 3 bases, with 4 bases sitting between them. CDR1 and CDR2 (germline): SQVTM, ANQGSEA. Notes on this clone: No antigen is known for it.

Sequencing used immunoSEQ multiplex PCR; TCRdb keeps in-frame clones, though not all of them. The profile shows approximately 50,000 clones, 80% of them singletons. This specimen was CD4+ or CD8+ T cells sorted from blood, taken in a trial of the OX40 agonist ivuxolimab. This clonotype was obtained from an adult with an advanced solid tumor such as melanoma, head and neck, liver or kidney cancer. The chain uses TRBV29-1 and TRBJ2-7; D gene uncertain. The CDR3 sequence is CSVGGYEQYF. CDR3 nucleotide sequence: TGCAGCGTTGGGGGCTACGAGCAGTACTTC.